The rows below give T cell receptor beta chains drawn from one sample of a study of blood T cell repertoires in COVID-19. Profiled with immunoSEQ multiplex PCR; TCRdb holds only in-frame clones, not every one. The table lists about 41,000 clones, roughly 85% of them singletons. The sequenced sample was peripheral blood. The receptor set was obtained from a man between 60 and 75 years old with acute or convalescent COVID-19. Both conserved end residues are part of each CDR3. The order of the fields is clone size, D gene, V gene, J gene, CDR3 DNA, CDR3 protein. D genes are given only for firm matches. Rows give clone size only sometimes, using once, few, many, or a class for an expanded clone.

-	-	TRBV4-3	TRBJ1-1	TGCGCCAGCAGCCAAGATGGGGGGGGAGCTTTCTTT	CASSQDGGGAFF
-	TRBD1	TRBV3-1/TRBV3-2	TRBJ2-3	TGTGCCAGCAGCGGGGACAGTCGGCCCACAGATACGCAGTATTTT	CASSGDSRPTDTQYF
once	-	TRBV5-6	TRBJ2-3	TGTGCCAGCAGCGGGGGACTCCTCACAGATACGCAGTATTTT	CASSGGLLTDTQYF
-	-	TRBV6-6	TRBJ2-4	TGTGCCAGCAGACGACTAATACTAGCCAAAAACATTCAGTACTTC	CASRRLILAKNIQYF
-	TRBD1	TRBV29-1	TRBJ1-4	TGCAGCGTCGGGACAGGGCCTGAAAAACTGTTTTTT	CSVGTGPEKLFF
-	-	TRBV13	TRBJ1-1	TGTGCCAGCAGTCATGGTGGGGGGGCTGAAGCTTTCTTT	CASSHGGGAEAFF
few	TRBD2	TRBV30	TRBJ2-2	TGTGCCTGGAGTGGACTAGCGGGGGGGCCGACCGGGGAGCTGTTTTTT	CAWSGLAGGPTGELFF
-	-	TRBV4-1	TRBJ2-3	TGCGCCAGCAGCGATTCACGACGGGGCACAGATACGCAGTATTTT	CASSDSRRGTDTQYF
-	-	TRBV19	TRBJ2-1	TGTGCCAGTAGTATAAAAAGCGGGCACTACAATGAGCAGTTCTTC	CASSIKSGHYNEQFF
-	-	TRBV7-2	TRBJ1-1	TGTGCCAGCAGCTTTCAAAGTACAGGGCCAGTCACTGAAGCTTTCTTT	CASSFQSTGPVTEAFF
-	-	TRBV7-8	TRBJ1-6	TGTGCCAGCAGCTCCGATGGCAGGGATTATTCACCCCTCCACTTT	CASSSDGRDYSPLHF
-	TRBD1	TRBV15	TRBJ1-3	TGTGCCACCAGCAGAGACAGGGGGCCTGGAAACACCATATATTTT	CATSRDRGPGNTIYF
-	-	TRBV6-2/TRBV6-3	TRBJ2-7	TGTGCCAGCAGTTACTCGAGGGGAGGTGAGCAGTACTTC	CASSYSRGGEQYF
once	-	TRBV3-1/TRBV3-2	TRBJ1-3	TGTGCCAGCAGCCAAATGGCAGGGGCTGGAAACACCATATATTTT	CASSQMAGAGNTIYF
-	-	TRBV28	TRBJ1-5	TGTGCCAGCAGACCATCCCGTCGGGGGGGTATTGGTAATCAGCCCCAGCATTTT	CASRPSRRGGIGNQPQHF
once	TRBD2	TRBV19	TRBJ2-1	TGTGCCACCGGTGGCGGGGGGGCTTGGGCGCAGTTCTTC	CATGGGGAWAQFF
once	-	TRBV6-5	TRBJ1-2	TGTGCCAGCAGCCCGGCGGGCTGGGATGGCTACACCTTC	CASSPAGWDGYTF
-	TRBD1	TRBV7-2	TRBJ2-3	TGTGCCAGCAGAGATGGACCCCGGGACAGGGAATCAGATACGCAGTATTTT	CASRDGPRDRESDTQYF
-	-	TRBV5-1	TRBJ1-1	TGCGCCAGCAGCCTGGGAGGTATCGCTTTCTTT	CASSLGGIAFF
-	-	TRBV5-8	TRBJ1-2	TGTGCCAGCGGCGGGAAGGGTGGCTACACCTTC	CASGGKGGYTF
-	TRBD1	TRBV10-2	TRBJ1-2	TGCGCCAGCAGGGAAGAGGGGGCTTACTATGGCTACACCTTC	CASREEGAYYGYTF
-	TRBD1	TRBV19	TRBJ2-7	TGTGCCAGTAGTATCGTGGGACAGTACGAGCAGTACTTC	CASSIVGQYEQYF
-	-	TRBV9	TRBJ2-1	TGTGCCAGCAGCGTCAGCTACCGGAGCTCCTACAATGAGCAGTTCTTC	CASSVSYRSSYNEQFF
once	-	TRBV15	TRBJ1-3	TGTGCCACCAGCAGAGACGCGGACAGCTCTGGAAACACCATATATTTT	CATSRDADSSGNTIYF
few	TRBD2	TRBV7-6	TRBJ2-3	TGTGCCAGCAGCTTCCTTACTCTAGCGGGGGGGAGCACAGATACGCAGTATTTT	CASSFLTLAGGSTDTQYF
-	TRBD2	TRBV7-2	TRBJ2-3	TGTGCCAGCAGCCGGCGACTAGCGGGGGGATCAGATACGCAGTATTTT	CASSRRLAGGSDTQYF
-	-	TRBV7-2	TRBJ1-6	TGTGCCAGCAGCTTAAACTCTTCACCTCCCCTCCACTTT	CASSLNSSPPLHF
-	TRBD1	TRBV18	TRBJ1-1	TGTGCCAGCTCACCGGACAGGGAGGGGACTGAAGCTTTCTTT	CASSPDREGTEAFF
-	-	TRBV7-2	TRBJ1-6	TGTGCCAGCAGCTGGTCCGGACAGCCCAATGATTCACCCCTCCACTTT	CASSWSGQPNDSPLHF
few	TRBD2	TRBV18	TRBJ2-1	TGTGCCAGCTCACCAAGGGGCAGCGGGGGGGACCGTGAGCAGTTCTTC	CASSPRGSGGDREQFF
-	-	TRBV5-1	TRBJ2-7	TGCGCCAGCAGCTTGGCCGTTGGAGGGCTTGACGAGCAGTACTTC	CASSLAVGGLDEQYF